Reported below is one T cell receptor (beta chain). As it was prepared, the TCRbeta library received unique molecular identifiers. TCRdb re-called the PCR reads with MiXCR, one entry per CDR3 protein. This sample has hundreds of thousands of distinct CDR3 sequences; under 12% occur once, and the top ten carry roughly 4%. The sample originates from a study of T-cell reconstitution after alpha-beta-depleted transplantation in children. This CDR3 spans 16 amino acids. Trimming took 0 bases from V and 4 from J; bases not matched to a gene: 4. From germline, CDR1 is SGHDT and CDR2 YYEEEE. J is TRBJ2-1 and V is TRBV5-6; 10 bases are a match to TRBD1. This TCR was sampled from a human donor who donated a stem cell graft to a child with acute myeloid leukemia. The starting material was PBMCs from the stem cell graft donor, obtained from the stem cell graft. The DNA for the CDR3 is TGTGCCAGCAGCTTGGCACGGACAGGGGGGTACAATGAGCAGTTCTTC. Its protein is CASSLARTGGYNEQFF.